A selection of T cell receptor beta chains follows, all from one sample in a study of a mutant IDH1 vaccine in newly diagnosed glioma. These receptors' antigens are unknown. The method was immunoSEQ multiplex PCR; TCRdb's version includes in-frame clones alone and lacks a portion of them. The table includes 25,000 to 30,000 clones, approximately 78% detected once. Sequencing was performed on PBMCs, taken from a glioma patient whose treatment included an IDH1 peptide vaccine. These receptors all stem from a woman aged 30 to 39 with glioma. CDR3s include the opening cysteine and the closing phenylalanine or tryptophan. Fields, in order: D gene, J gene, clone size, V gene, CDR3 DNA, CDR3 protein. D genes are given only for firm matches. The size field is filled for only some rows; it gives once, few, many or a size class.

>-|TRBJ1-2|-|TRBV6-5
TGTGCCAGCAGATCCGACAGAAACTATAACTATGGCTACACCTTC
CASRSDRNYNYGYTF
>-|TRBJ1-2|-|TRBV19
TGTGCCAGTAGTCCCCCGGTGATTCCTTTTTATGGCTACACCTTC
CASSPPVIPFYGYTF
>TRBD1|TRBJ2-7|-|TRBV4-1
TGCGCCAGCAGCCTCCTCCTGGGACAGGGTTTGGACGAGCAGTACTTC
CASSLLLGQGLDEQYF
>-|TRBJ1-5|-|TRBV28
TGTGCCAGCAGAGGGATATATAGCAATCAGCCCCAGCATTTT
CASRGIYSNQPQHF
>-|TRBJ2-5|-|TRBV7-9
TGTGCCAGCAGCTTAGCTAGCCAAGAGACCCAGTACTTC
CASSLASQETQYF
>-|TRBJ2-7|-|TRBV5-1
TGCGCCAGCAGCCGTTCGCTTTCCTACGAGCAGTACTTC
CASSRSLSYEQYF
>TRBD2|TRBJ2-5|once|TRBV9
TGTGCCTCGTCTCCCGGCGGGGGGGCCGTATTGGGATCCGAGACCCAGTACTTC
CASSPGGGAVLGSETQYF
>-|TRBJ2-7|-|TRBV4-1
TGCGCCAGCAGCCAAGGTCCGACAGCGTCCTACGAGCAGTACTTC
CASSQGPTASYEQYF
>TRBD1|TRBJ1-1|-|TRBV9
TGTGCCAGCAGCGTCGGGACAGGGAAGACTGAAGCTTTCTTT
CASSVGTGKTEAFF
>TRBD2|TRBJ2-7|-|TRBV7-2
TGTGCCAGCAGCTTAGTTCCCTTTAGCGGGGGCTCCTACGAGCAGTACTTC
CASSLVPFSGGSYEQYF
>-|TRBJ1-1|-|TRBV11-1
TGTGCCAGCAGCTTAGGGGGGTTCAGGAACACTGAAGCTTTCTTT
CASSLGGFRNTEAFF
>-|TRBJ1-2|-|TRBV7-2
TGTGCCAGCAGCTTCGGGCCTGCCTATGGCTACACCTTC
CASSFGPAYGYTF
>-|TRBJ2-1|-|TRBV6-5
TGTGCCAGCAGTACGCCCCTCGGCGCGGAGCAGTTCTTC
CASSTPLGAEQFF
>-|TRBJ1-4|-|TRBV4-1
TGCGCCAGCAGCCAAGTTGCCGCGAGGAATACATATGAAAAACTGTTTTTT
CASSQVAARNTYEKLFF
>TRBD1|TRBJ1-6|-|TRBV7-2
TGTGCCAGCAGCTTAAGCGACAGGGTAAATTCACCCCTCCACTTT
CASSLSDRVNSPLHF
>-|TRBJ1-6|once|TRBV19
TGTGCCAGTAGTATAGATATGTCTTCACCCCTCCACTTT
CASSIDMSSPLHF
>TRBD1|TRBJ2-3|-|TRBV5-4
TGTGCCAATAGCCGGGACAGGGGTACAGATACGCAGTATTTT
CANSRDRGTDTQYF